This TCR beta chain was recovered during a study of regulatory T cells in long-lasting Graves disease. About the research overall: Antithyroid drugs had been given to newly diagnosed Graves' patients for under 3 months.

The CDR3 is made up of 15 amino acids. V was pared by 6 bases and J by 2 bases, with 6 bases of the junction left unmatched. Many counts were recorded for this clonotype. Building of the TCR beta libraries involved iRepertoire HTBI primers and Arm-PCR of CDR3 regions. TCRdb re-derived calls from the multiplex PCR reads in MiXCR, one entry per CDR3 protein. The sample consists of about 540,000 distinct CDR3 sequences, approximately 13% of them appearing once. As for time point: newly diagnosed GD, antithyroid drugs for less than 3 months. PBMC-extracted RNA yielded the TCR library. These same data were also listed under a study on T cells in Graves' hyperthyroidism and ophthalmopathy. In that study: In the analysis, a 13 V-J model separated ophthalmopathy from stable hyperthyroidism.

V usage is TRBV12-3 or TRBV12-4 and J usage is TRBJ2-7; TRBD2 matches at 11 bases. Sample: peripheral blood mononuclear cells (PBMCs), taken at new diagnosis, from a patient treated with antithyroid drugs. The receptor's source is a man under 40 with Graves disease. The CDR3, as DNA: TGTGCCAGCAGGCCTGGGACTAGCGGCGCCTACGAGCAGTACTTC. Translated: CASRPGTSGAYEQYF.